Listed here is a single T cell receptor beta chain. The target of this receptor is not known. No quality values exist for individual bases; no much larger clone is one base distant. The data originate from a study of blood T cell repertoires in COVID-19 (dated by TCRdb to about 2020). About the investigation overall: Collaborator samples came from the United States, Italy and Spain and covered acute and convalescent phases of COVID-19. The prospective study material was composed of cDNA or gDNA derived from T cells, B-cell-depleted T cells, or PBMCs. Subjects who had been exposed to COVID-19, were actively infected with it, or had recovered from it provided the deeply sampled blood TCRbeta repertoires that made up the dataset. The repertoires were released in a freely available public database meant as a resource for research on the immune response to SARS-CoV-2. Samples came from the ongoing ImmuneRACE study (first 160 participants) plus 1,254 subjects from 6 global collaborators. Sample metadata almost always included a de-identified subject ID, COVID-19 status, age in years and sex. Where available, HLA class I and class II types were obtained from metadata supplied by the sample provider rather than from assay-based typing.

TCRbeta CDR3 regions were amplified from genomic DNA using the immunoSEQ Assay, a bias-controlled multiplex PCR. In the paper's pipeline: The number of nucleated cells in each sample was estimated by amplification of reference gene primers within the assay. To quantify the absolute abundance of each unique TCRbeta CDR3 rearrangement, sequence reads were collapsed and filtered. For each sample, productive Simpson clonality was calculated by taking the square root of Simpson's diversity index across productive rearrangements. TCRdb limited this immuneACCESS table to in-frame rearrangements with V and J called. A share of clones is missing; checked studies link under half to unresolved V genes, and the rest is unexplained. V, J and clone size are those of that table, while D and trimming were read from the DNA. A total of tens of thousands of clones appear in this sample, over 70% of them only once. The top ten constitute approximately 45% of the sample.

V trim: 2 bases; J trim: 3 bases; unmatched bases: 5. Via the germline V gene, CDR1 is SGHTA and CDR2 FQGTGA. The CDR3 measures 16 amino acids from cysteine to phenylalanine. Just CDR3 DNA is preserved here, 48 bases in frame from base 1. The collaborating institutions used their own protocols to collect whole blood in K2EDTA tubes. For TCRbeta analysis, collaborators shipped samples as frozen whole blood, isolated PBMCs, or DNA extracted from either of those sample types. Results the study describes overall, beyond this receptor: How much clinical and demographic metadata was included differed by source and by participant, and the metadata was provided uncurated.

Sequencing was performed on peripheral blood. The sequence joins TRBV7-3 to TRBJ1-2; TRBD1 lines up with 11 middle nucleotides. The receptor comes from a woman older than 75 with active or convalescent COVID-19. The CDR3 protein sequence reads: CASSLRAGQGDYGYTF. The nucleotide sequence is given as TGTGCCAGCAGCTTACGAGCGGGACAGGGGGACTATGGCTACACCTTC.